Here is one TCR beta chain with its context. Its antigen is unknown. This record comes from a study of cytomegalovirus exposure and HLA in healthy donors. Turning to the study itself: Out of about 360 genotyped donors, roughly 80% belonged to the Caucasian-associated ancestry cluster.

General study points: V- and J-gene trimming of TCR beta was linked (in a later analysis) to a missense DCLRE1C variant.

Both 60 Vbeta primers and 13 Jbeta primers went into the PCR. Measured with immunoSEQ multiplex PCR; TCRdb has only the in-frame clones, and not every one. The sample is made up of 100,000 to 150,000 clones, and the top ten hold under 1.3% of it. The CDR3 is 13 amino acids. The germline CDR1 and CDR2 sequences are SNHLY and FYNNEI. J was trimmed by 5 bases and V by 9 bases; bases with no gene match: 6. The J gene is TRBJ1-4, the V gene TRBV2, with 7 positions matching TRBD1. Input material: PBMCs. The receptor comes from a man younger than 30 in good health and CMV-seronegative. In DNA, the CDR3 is TGTGCCAGTTCGAGGGGGCGAAATGAAAAACTGTTTTTT. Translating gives CASSRGRNEKLFF.